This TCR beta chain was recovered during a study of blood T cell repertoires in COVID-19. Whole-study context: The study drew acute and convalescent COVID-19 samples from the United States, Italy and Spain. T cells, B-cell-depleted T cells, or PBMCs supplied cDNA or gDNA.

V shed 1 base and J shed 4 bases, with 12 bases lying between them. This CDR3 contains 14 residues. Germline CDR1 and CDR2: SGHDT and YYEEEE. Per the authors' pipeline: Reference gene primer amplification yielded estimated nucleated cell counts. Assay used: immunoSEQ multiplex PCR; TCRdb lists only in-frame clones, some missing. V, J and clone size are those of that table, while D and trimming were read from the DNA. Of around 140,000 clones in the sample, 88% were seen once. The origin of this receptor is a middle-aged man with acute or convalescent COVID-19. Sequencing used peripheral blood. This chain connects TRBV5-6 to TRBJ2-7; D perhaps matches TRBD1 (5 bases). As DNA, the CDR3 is TGTGCCAGCAGCTTGACAGGAATTTCATACGAGCAGTACTTC. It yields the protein CASSLTGISYEQYF.